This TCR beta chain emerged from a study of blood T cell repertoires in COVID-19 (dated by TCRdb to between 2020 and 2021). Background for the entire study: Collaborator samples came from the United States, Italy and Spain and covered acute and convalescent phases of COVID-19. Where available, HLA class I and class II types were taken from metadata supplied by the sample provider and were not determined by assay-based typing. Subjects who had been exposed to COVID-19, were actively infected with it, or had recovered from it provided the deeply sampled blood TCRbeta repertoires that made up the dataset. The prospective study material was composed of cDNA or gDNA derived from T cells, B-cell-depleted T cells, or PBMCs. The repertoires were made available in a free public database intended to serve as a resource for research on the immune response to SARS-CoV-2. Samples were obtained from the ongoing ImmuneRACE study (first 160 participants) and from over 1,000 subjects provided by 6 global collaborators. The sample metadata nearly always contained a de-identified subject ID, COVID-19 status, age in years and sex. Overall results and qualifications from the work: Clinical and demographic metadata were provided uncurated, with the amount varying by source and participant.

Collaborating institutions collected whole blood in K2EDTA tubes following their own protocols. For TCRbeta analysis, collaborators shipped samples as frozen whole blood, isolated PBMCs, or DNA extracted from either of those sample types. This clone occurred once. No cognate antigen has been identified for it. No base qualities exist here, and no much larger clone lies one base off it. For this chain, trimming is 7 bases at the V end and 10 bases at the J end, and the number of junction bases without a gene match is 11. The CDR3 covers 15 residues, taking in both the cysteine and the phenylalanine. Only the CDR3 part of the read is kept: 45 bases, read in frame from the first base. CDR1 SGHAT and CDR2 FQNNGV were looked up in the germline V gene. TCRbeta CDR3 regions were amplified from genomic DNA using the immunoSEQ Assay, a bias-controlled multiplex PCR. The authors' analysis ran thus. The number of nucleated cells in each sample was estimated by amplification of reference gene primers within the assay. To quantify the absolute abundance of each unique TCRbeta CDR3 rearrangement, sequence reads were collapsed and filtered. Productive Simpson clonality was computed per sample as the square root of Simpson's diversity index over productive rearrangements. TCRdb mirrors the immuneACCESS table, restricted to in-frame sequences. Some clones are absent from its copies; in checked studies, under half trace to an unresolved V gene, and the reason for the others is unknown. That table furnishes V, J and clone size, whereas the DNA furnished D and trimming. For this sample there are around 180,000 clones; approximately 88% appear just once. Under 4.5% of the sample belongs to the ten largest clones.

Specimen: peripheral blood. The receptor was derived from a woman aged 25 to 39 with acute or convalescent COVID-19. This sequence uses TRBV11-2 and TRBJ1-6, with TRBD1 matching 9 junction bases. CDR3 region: CASNQQQGAGSPLHF. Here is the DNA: TGTGCCAGCAACCAACAACAGGGGGCAGGGTCACCCCTCCACTTT.